A single sample is the source of the 14 T cell receptor beta chains below, sequenced in a study of T cell responses to AZD1222 COVID-19 vaccine. Repertoires were generated with immunoSEQ multiplex PCR, while TCRdb's copy carries only in-frame clones and drops some. This repertoire shows approximately 65,000 clones, 65% to 80% found once; its top ten account for around 15%. Sequences were derived from peripheral blood, sampled on day 0 of AZD1222 vaccination. These TCRs come from an adult in good health.

V gene TRBV7-6 combines with J gene TRBJ2-2; D is unclear. This CDR3 contains 15 residues. The V gene's germline CDR1 is SGHVS and CDR2 FNYEAQ. V was trimmed by 3 bases and J by 6 bases, leaving 14 bases between them. The CDR3 coding sequence is TGTGCCAGCAGCTTTGGCCCCACGGGTGCCGGGGAGCTGTTTTTT. It specifies CASSFGPTGAGELFF.

The V gene is TRBV3-1 (or the pseudogene TRBV3-2), the J gene TRBJ1-4; the D gene is possibly TRBD1 (5 bases). The CDR3 is 19 residues long. Germline lookup yields CDR1 LGHDT and CDR2 YNNKEL (reference sequence). V was pared by 1 base and J by 6 bases, with 24 bases between. This CDR3 is CASSQASGGRGPGDEKLFF. For the CDR3, the DNA is TGTGCCAGCAGCCAAGCGAGTGGGGGGAGAGGGCCAGGCGATGAAAAACTGTTTTTT.

V and J are TRBV11-2 and TRBJ2-7; D gene ambiguous. Germline CDR1 is SGHAT and CDR2 is FQNNGV. CDR3 length: 14 residues. Trimming cost V 1 base and J 2 bases, with 9 bases left between them. This CDR3 is CASSLGSPPYEQYF. The CDR3, as DNA: TGTGCCAGCAGCTTAGGTAGTCCACCCTACGAGCAGTACTTC.

This rearrangement joins TRBV2 to TRBJ1-2, with unresolved D. The V gene lost 3 bases and the J gene lost 5 bases, with 13 bases spanning the gap. This CDR3 is built from 14 residues. Per the germline V gene, CDR1 is SNHLY and CDR2 is FYNNEI. In DNA, the CDR3 is TGTGCCAGCAGTGATGGACCTAGCGCGTATGGCTACACCTTC. It translates to CASSDGPSAYGYTF.

The chain combines TRBV19 with TRBJ2-2, with D maybe TRBD1 (6 bases). V lost 1 base and J 8 bases, leaving 8 bases between the germline ends. This CDR3 spans 13 amino acids. Per germline, CDR1 LNHDA and CDR2 SQIVND (reference sequence). CDR3 sequence reads: CASSIGTAGELFF. For the CDR3, the DNA is TGTGCCAGTAGTATAGGGACAGCGGGGGAGCTGTTTTTT.

This clone was seen only once. The chain couples TRBV11-3 to TRBJ1-1; the D is unclear. The CDR3 extends over 13 amino acids. Trimming took off 1 base at V and 3 bases at J, with 6 bases between the two ends. The V gene's germline CDR1 is SGHNT and CDR2 YENEEA. CDR3 loop: CASSLGLDTEAFF. DNA of the CDR3: TGTGCCAGCAGCTTAGGACTGGACACTGAAGCTTTCTTT. Full variable domain (missing parts from reference TRBV11-3 and TRBJ1-1): EAGVVQSPRYKIIEKKQPVAFWCNPISGHNTLYWYLQNLGQGPELLIRYENEEAVDDSQLPKDRFSAERLKGVDSTLKIQPAELGDSAVYLCASSLGLDTEAFFGQGTRLTVV.

The chain uses TRBV5-1 and TRBJ1-5; D is uncertain. The germline V gene has CDR1 SGHRS and CDR2 YFSETQ. The V end was cut by 4 bases, the J end by 9 bases, with 20 bases between. The CDR3 length is 15 residues. CDR3 in DNA: TGCGCCAGCAGCCCAGGACTCCCTTCGTCGGGGCCCCAGCATTTT. This codes for CASSPGLPSSGPQHF.

The chain links TRBV29-1 to TRBJ1-1; tentatively, D is TRBD1 (6 bases). This CDR3 has 13 amino acids. Germline-derived CDR1 and CDR2 are SQVTM and ANQGSEA. The ends were cut back, 1 base at V and 1 base at J, with 7 bases in the middle. The CDR3 sequence: CSVEVDRNTEAFF. In DNA form, the CDR3 reads TGCAGCGTTGAAGTGGACAGGAACACTGAAGCTTTCTTT.

This clone came up once. J is TRBJ2-1 and V is TRBV6-5, with D possibly TRBD2 on 7 matching bases. The CDR3 runs to 15 residues. Germline CDR1 is MNHEY and CDR2 is SVGAGI. V lost 4 bases and J 10 bases, leaving 20 bases between the germline ends. CDR3 residues: CASSFLPGGQAEQFF. The DNA for the CDR3 is TGTGCCAGCAGTTTCCTTCCGGGGGGCCAGGCAGAGCAGTTCTTC.

The rearrangement joins TRBV30 to TRBJ1-3; D is undetermined. V gave up 3 bases and J gave up 4 bases, with 7 bases separating them. The CDR3 is 12 residues long. The V gene's germline CDR1 is GTSNPN and CDR2 SVGIG (reference sequence). CDR3 coding DNA: TGTGCCTGGAGCCCAGGCGGAAACACCATATATTTT. Protein product: CAWSPGGNTIYF. The whole variable domain, filled in from reference TRBV30 and TRBJ1-3, reads SQTIHQWPATLVQPVGSPLSLECTVEGTSNPNLYWYRQAAGRGLQLLFYSVGIGQISSEVPQNLSASRPQDRQFILSSKKLLLSDSGFYLCAWSPGGNTIYFGEGSWLTVV.

By its share, this clone is medium-sized. The chain joins TRBV12-5 to TRBJ1-1; 9 nucleotides line up with TRBD1. CDR1 is LGHNT, CDR2 FRNRAP, per germline. V was pared by 9 bases and J by 1 base, with 6 bases of the junction left unmatched. The CDR3 loop spans 14 amino acids. The CDR3 region is CASSLGQGNTEAFF. Written as DNA, the CDR3 is TGTGCTAGCAGCCTGGGACAGGGGAACACTGAAGCTTTCTTT.

The rearrangement links TRBV2 to TRBJ2-1; D remains unclear. The CDR3 runs 13 residues. Germline V gives CDR1 SNHLY, CDR2 FYNNEI. V was pared by 9 bases and J by 3 bases, with 12 bases between. CDR3: CASLPDNYNEQFF. In DNA form, the CDR3 reads TGTGCCAGTCTCCCCGACAACTACAATGAGCAGTTCTTC. The full variable domain, with the rest looked up from reference TRBV2 and TRBJ2-1, is EPEVTQTPSHQVTQMGQEVILRCVPISNHLYFYWYRQILGQKVEFLVSFYNNEISEKSEIFDDQFSVERPDGSNFTLKIRSTKLEDSAMYFCASLPDNYNEQFFGPGTRLTVL.

The chain links TRBV6-2 or TRBV6-3 to TRBJ2-3; D is perhaps TRBD2 (6 bases). Trimming took 2 bases from V and 7 from J, leaving 16 bases between them. CDR1 is MNHEY, CDR2 SVGEGT, per germline. There are 15 residues in the CDR3. CDR3 DNA sequence: TGTGCCAGCAGTTACCCTGGGACTTTCACTAATACGCAGTATTTT. Translating gives CASSYPGTFTNTQYF.

This chain uses TRBV12-3 or TRBV12-4 with TRBJ1-1; no reliable D call. V was cut by 1 base and J by 6 bases, with 9 bases left in between. The CDR3 consists of 13 residues. The CDR3 region has the DNA TGTGCCAGCAGTTTAGGAGGGAAGGCTGAAGCTTTCTTT. The encoded protein is CASSLGGKAEAFF.